A selection of T cell receptor beta chains follows, all from one sample in a study of beta chain features in type 1 diabetes. Sequencing was performed with immunoSEQ multiplex PCR; in TCRdb, only in-frame clones are kept and a portion is missing. In the table there are 130,000 to 150,000 clones, nearly 50% of which are singletons. Sequenced sample: Tregs from blood. The receptors stem from a man between 18 and 35 years old in good health. Each CDR3 is given with its conserved first and last residue. The order of the fields is V gene, clone size, J gene, D gene, CDR3 DNA, CDR3 protein. A D gene is named only where the DNA matches it firmly. The size entry is marked missing in some rows and otherwise reads once, few, many or a size class.

v_gene: TRBV5-1
abundance: few
j_gene: TRBJ1-1
d_gene: .
CDR3nt: TGCGCCAGCAGCTGGGGCGGGGTCACTGAAGCTTTCTTT
CDR3aa: CASSWGGVTEAFF

v_gene: TRBV5-5
abundance: few
j_gene: TRBJ2-2
d_gene: .
CDR3nt: TGTGCCAGCAGCTTGTCGGGTCAAGGGGAGCTGTTTTTT
CDR3aa: CASSLSGQGELFF

v_gene: TRBV2
abundance: .
j_gene: TRBJ1-1
d_gene: .
CDR3nt: TGTGCCAGCAGTGAACCTCTAATAAGGACAGTTCAGGGGCTGGCCACTGAAGCTTTCTTT
CDR3aa: CASSEPLIRTVQGLATEAFF

v_gene: TRBV28
abundance: .
j_gene: TRBJ2-7
d_gene: .
CDR3nt: TGTGCCAGCAGTTTGGGGTACAGGGACGAGCAGTACTTC
CDR3aa: CASSLGYRDEQYF

v_gene: TRBV30
abundance: .
j_gene: TRBJ1-2
d_gene: TRBD1
CDR3nt: TGTGCCTGGAGGGGGACAGGGAGACATGGCTACACCTTC
CDR3aa: CAWRGTGRHGYTF

v_gene: TRBV18
abundance: few
j_gene: TRBJ2-3
d_gene: .
CDR3nt: TGTGCCAGCTCACCCCTCCTCGCAGATACGCAGTATTTT
CDR3aa: CASSPLLADTQYF

v_gene: TRBV5-1
abundance: few
j_gene: TRBJ1-2
d_gene: .
CDR3nt: TGCGCCAGCACCCTCGAATGGGGGGGTGGCTACACCTTC
CDR3aa: CASTLEWGGGYTF

v_gene: TRBV4-2
abundance: .
j_gene: TRBJ1-4
d_gene: TRBD1
CDR3nt: TGTGCCAGCAGGAGGGACAGGGATAATGAAAAACTGTTTTTT
CDR3aa: CASRRDRDNEKLFF

v_gene: TRBV7-2
abundance: .
j_gene: TRBJ2-2
d_gene: .
CDR3nt: TGTGCCAGCAGCCCGTCAGGGTCGTTTTACACCGGGGAGCTGTTTTTT
CDR3aa: CASSPSGSFYTGELFF

v_gene: TRBV2
abundance: .
j_gene: TRBJ1-5
d_gene: TRBD1
CDR3nt: TGTGCCAGCCGGGGACAGGGGGCACGCAATCAGCCCCAGCATTTT
CDR3aa: CASRGQGARNQPQHF

v_gene: TRBV7-8
abundance: .
j_gene: TRBJ2-3
d_gene: TRBD1
CDR3nt: TGTGCCAGCAGCGAAACCCGGAAAAAAGACAGGGATCGGAGAGATACGCAGTATTTT
CDR3aa: CASSETRKKDRDRRDTQYF

v_gene: TRBV21-1
abundance: .
j_gene: TRBJ2-7
d_gene: .
CDR3nt: TGTGCCAGCACCCTTATCGGCGAGCAGTACTTC
CDR3aa: CASTLIGEQYF

v_gene: TRBV7-9
abundance: .
j_gene: TRBJ2-1
d_gene: TRBD2
CDR3nt: TGTGCCAGCAGCCAGACCTCTAGCGGGAGGGCAGTCCGGCATGAGCAGTTCTTC
CDR3aa: CASSQTSSGRAVRHEQFF

v_gene: TRBV28
abundance: .
j_gene: TRBJ1-5
d_gene: .
CDR3nt: TGTGCCAGCAGTACCTATTCAAATCAGCCCCAGCATTTT
CDR3aa: CASSTYSNQPQHF

v_gene: TRBV30
abundance: few
j_gene: TRBJ1-6
d_gene: .
CDR3nt: TGTGCCTGGAGTGTCCCCAGGGCGGCCTATAATTCACCCCTCCACTTT
CDR3aa: CAWSVPRAAYNSPLHF

v_gene: TRBV18
abundance: .
j_gene: TRBJ1-1
d_gene: TRBD1
CDR3nt: TGTGCCAGCTCGGGGACCGGGACAGGGGTCTCGACTGAAGCTTTCTTT
CDR3aa: CASSGTGTGVSTEAFF

v_gene: TRBV2
abundance: once
j_gene: TRBJ1-1
d_gene: .
CDR3nt: TGTGCCAGCAGTGGGCAGGGGCCCACTGAAGCTTTCTTT
CDR3aa: CASSGQGPTEAFF

v_gene: TRBV7-2
abundance: .
j_gene: TRBJ2-1
d_gene: TRBD2
CDR3nt: TGTGCCAGCAGCTTTGAGGGACTAGCGGGATTCTATGAGCAGTTCTTC
CDR3aa: CASSFEGLAGFYEQFF

v_gene: TRBV7-3
abundance: .
j_gene: TRBJ2-1
d_gene: TRBD2
CDR3nt: TGTGCCAGCAGCTTACTCCTAGCGGAGGTCTATGAGCAGTTCTTC
CDR3aa: CASSLLLAEVYEQFF

v_gene: TRBV10-3
abundance: few
j_gene: TRBJ2-5
d_gene: .
CDR3nt: TGTGCAATCAGCAGGGCCGGAGAGACCCAGTACTTC
CDR3aa: CAISRAGETQYF

v_gene: TRBV28
abundance: .
j_gene: TRBJ2-2
d_gene: .
CDR3nt: TGTGCCAGCAGACCGGGCCGTGGGAGAAGGGCCGGGGAGCTGTTTTTT
CDR3aa: CASRPGRGRRAGELFF

v_gene: TRBV18
abundance: .
j_gene: TRBJ1-1
d_gene: .
CDR3nt: TGTGCCAGCTCACCACCACAGGGATTTAACACTGAAGCTTTCTTT
CDR3aa: CASSPPQGFNTEAFF

v_gene: TRBV5-4
abundance: few
j_gene: TRBJ1-2
d_gene: .
CDR3nt: TGTGCCAGCAGCTTGGCCTGGGGCCCACCGATCGGCTATGGCTACACCTTC
CDR3aa: CASSLAWGPPIGYGYTF

v_gene: TRBV19
abundance: .
j_gene: TRBJ1-1
d_gene: TRBD1
CDR3nt: TGTGCCAGTAGTAGCTCCGGGACAGCCAAGAGTTTT
CDR3aa: CASSSSGTAKSF

v_gene: TRBV9
abundance: .
j_gene: TRBJ2-7
d_gene: .
CDR3nt: TGTGCCAGCAGCGTAGAGATTACCGACAAGATCTACGAGCAGTACTTC
CDR3aa: CASSVEITDKIYEQYF

v_gene: TRBV10-3
abundance: .
j_gene: TRBJ2-3
d_gene: TRBD2
CDR3nt: TGTGCCATCAGTGGACTAGCGGGGGGGCCTGCCGTTGCAGATACGCAGTATTTT
CDR3aa: CAISGLAGGPAVADTQYF

v_gene: TRBV11-3
abundance: .
j_gene: TRBJ2-7
d_gene: TRBD1
CDR3nt: TGTGCCAGCAGTCAGACCGGGACAGGGGGTTACGAGCAGTACTTC
CDR3aa: CASSQTGTGGYEQYF

v_gene: TRBV6-1
abundance: .
j_gene: TRBJ1-4
d_gene: .
CDR3nt: TGTGCCAGCTTCCGAGGGCGAGCGACTAATGAAAAACTGTTTTTT
CDR3aa: CASFRGRATNEKLFF

v_gene: TRBV28
abundance: few
j_gene: TRBJ1-2
d_gene: .
CDR3nt: TGTGCCAGCAGTTTCGCCCGGGGGGGTTTCGGTGGCTACACCTTC
CDR3aa: CASSFARGGFGGYTF

v_gene: TRBV5-1
abundance: .
j_gene: TRBJ2-1
d_gene: .
CDR3nt: TGCGCCAGCAGCTGGGGGGGCGGGAGATACAATGAGCAGTTCTTC
CDR3aa: CASSWGGGRYNEQFF

v_gene: TRBV11-2
abundance: few
j_gene: TRBJ2-1
d_gene: TRBD1
CDR3nt: TGTGCCAGCAGCCCTTACAGGGGGCAATACAATGAGCAGTTCTTC
CDR3aa: CASSPYRGQYNEQFF

v_gene: TRBV15
abundance: .
j_gene: TRBJ2-3
d_gene: TRBD1
CDR3nt: TGTGCCACCAGAGACAGGGGTCACACAGATACGCAGTATTTT
CDR3aa: CATRDRGHTDTQYF

v_gene: TRBV9
abundance: .
j_gene: TRBJ2-4
d_gene: .
CDR3nt: TGTGCCAGCAGCGTAGAGGGGCTTGGGAACATTCAGTACTTC
CDR3aa: CASSVEGLGNIQYF

v_gene: TRBV7-6
abundance: .
j_gene: TRBJ2-2
d_gene: TRBD2
CDR3nt: TGTGCCAGCAGCTTAGAATTAGCGGGCATCACCGGGGAGCTGTTTTTT
CDR3aa: CASSLELAGITGELFF

v_gene: TRBV7-2
abundance: few
j_gene: TRBJ2-7
d_gene: TRBD1
CDR3nt: TGTGCCAGCAGCTTACATGGGACAGGGGTCTCCGAGCAGTACTTC
CDR3aa: CASSLHGTGVSEQYF

v_gene: TRBV5-1
abundance: few
j_gene: TRBJ2-1
d_gene: .
CDR3nt: TGCGCCAGCAGCTTGGCTGCGCCCAATGAGCAGTTCTTC
CDR3aa: CASSLAAPNEQFF

v_gene: TRBV30
abundance: .
j_gene: TRBJ2-7
d_gene: .
CDR3nt: TGTGCCTCGGCAGGTACCTACGAGCAGTACTTC
CDR3aa: CASAGTYEQYF

v_gene: TRBV7-9
abundance: .
j_gene: TRBJ2-7
d_gene: .
CDR3nt: TGTGCCAGCAGCTTAGACGCGGAGGGGTGGGGCGAGCAGTACTTC
CDR3aa: CASSLDAEGWGEQYF

v_gene: TRBV11-1
abundance: .
j_gene: TRBJ2-1
d_gene: .
CDR3nt: TGTGCCAGCAGCATCCTTTCAGGGGTAACCAATGAGCAGTTCTTC
CDR3aa: CASSILSGVTNEQFF

v_gene: TRBV15
abundance: .
j_gene: TRBJ2-5
d_gene: TRBD1
CDR3nt: TGTGCCACCAGCGGTCCCGGGACAGGGAACCGGAGGGGCTACCAAGAGACCCAGTACTTC
CDR3aa: CATSGPGTGNRRGYQETQYF

v_gene: TRBV5-4
abundance: .
j_gene: TRBJ2-3
d_gene: TRBD1
CDR3nt: TGTGCCAGCAGCTTGGGTACAGGGGACAGCACAGATACGCAGTATTTT
CDR3aa: CASSLGTGDSTDTQYF

v_gene: TRBV7-2
abundance: .
j_gene: TRBJ1-2
d_gene: .
CDR3nt: TGTGCCAGCAGCCTCGACAGAATGTATAATTCTAACTATGGCTACACCTTC
CDR3aa: CASSLDRMYNSNYGYTF

v_gene: TRBV7-9
abundance: .
j_gene: TRBJ2-7
d_gene: .
CDR3nt: TGTGCCAGCAGCTTAGCACTGGAGCAGTACTTC
CDR3aa: CASSLALEQYF

v_gene: TRBV28
abundance: .
j_gene: TRBJ1-2
d_gene: .
CDR3nt: TGTGCCAGCAGTACATCACAGGGAAATAGGGACTATGGCTACACCTTC
CDR3aa: CASSTSQGNRDYGYTF

v_gene: TRBV29-1
abundance: few
j_gene: TRBJ2-2
d_gene: TRBD1
CDR3nt: TGCAGCGTTGAAGATCAAGGTCGGACAGGGGTCCTCACCGGGGAGCTGTTTTTT
CDR3aa: CSVEDQGRTGVLTGELFF

v_gene: TRBV5-1
abundance: .
j_gene: TRBJ2-1
d_gene: TRBD1
CDR3nt: TGCGCCAGCAGACTGCGGGACAGGGGTATCAATGAGCAGTTCTTC
CDR3aa: CASRLRDRGINEQFF

v_gene: TRBV5-5
abundance: few
j_gene: TRBJ2-7
d_gene: .
CDR3nt: TGTGCCAGCAGCTTGGTGTCGACTACCTACGAGCAGTACTTC
CDR3aa: CASSLVSTTYEQYF

v_gene: TRBV10-3
abundance: .
j_gene: TRBJ2-3
d_gene: .
CDR3nt: TGTGCCATCAGTGAGTCGTGGGTAGCCAGGGTCAAGGCAGATACGCAGTATTTT
CDR3aa: CAISESWVARVKADTQYF

v_gene: TRBV5-4
abundance: once
j_gene: TRBJ2-7
d_gene: TRBD2
CDR3nt: TGTGCCAGCAGCTTCGTACTAGCGGGATACACCGAGCAGTACTTC
CDR3aa: CASSFVLAGYTEQYF

v_gene: TRBV19
abundance: .
j_gene: TRBJ1-1
d_gene: .
CDR3nt: TGTGCCAGTACGGTTGAGGGTGGATTCGACACTGAAGCTTTCTTT
CDR3aa: CASTVEGGFDTEAFF

v_gene: TRBV9
abundance: .
j_gene: TRBJ1-2
d_gene: .
CDR3nt: TGTGCCAGCAGCGTAGTAGAGGGCTATGGCTACACCTTC
CDR3aa: CASSVVEGYGYTF

v_gene: TRBV23-1
abundance: few
j_gene: TRBJ2-7
d_gene: .
CDR3nt: TGCGCCAGCATAATTAGGAGCTACGAGCAGTACTTC
CDR3aa: CASIIRSYEQYF

v_gene: TRBV10-3
abundance: few
j_gene: TRBJ1-5
d_gene: TRBD1
CDR3nt: TGTGCCATCAGTGAAGGACAGGACAATCAGCCCCAGCATTTT
CDR3aa: CAISEGQDNQPQHF

v_gene: TRBV4-3
abundance: .
j_gene: TRBJ2-4
d_gene: .
CDR3nt: TGCGCCAGCAGCCAAGTGACCGGGGGTGGAAACATTCAGTACTTC
CDR3aa: CASSQVTGGGNIQYF